Shown below are 10 T cell receptor beta chains from a single sample sequenced in a study of blood T cell repertoires in COVID-19. Sequenced by immunoSEQ multiplex PCR; TCRdb stores in-frame clones only, minus some. Altogether 130,000 to 150,000 clones are present, about nine tenths being singletons, with the ten largest covering less than 45%. The sequencing sample was made of peripheral blood. These receptors originate from a man aged 50 or older who had recovered from COVID-19.

This clone was counted only a few times. The CDR3: CASSLGQGANQPQHF. CDR3 nucleotide sequence: TGTGCCAGCAGCCTGGGACAGGGGGCGAATCAGCCCCAGCATTTT. The rearrangement joins TRBV3-1 (or the pseudogene TRBV3-2) to TRBJ1-5, with 12 nucleotides matching TRBD1. Germline-derived CDR1 and CDR2 are LGHDT and YNNKEL (reference sequence). V gave up 4 bases and J gave up 4 bases; unmatched junction bases: 2. The CDR3 loop spans 15 amino acids.

This clone was counted a single time. The V gene is TRBV7-2, the J gene TRBJ1-1, with TRBD1 as a possible D gene (5 bases). Trimming removed 1 base at V and 4 bases at J, with 16 bases between. CDR3 length: 16 amino acids. Germline CDR1 is SGHTA and CDR2 is FQGNSA. CDR3 loop: CASSLVSGGSSTEAFF. The CDR3 DNA follows: TGTGCCAGCAGCTTAGTCTCCGGGGGGTCTAGCACTGAAGCTTTCTTT.

This chain connects TRBV9 to TRBJ2-5, with D maybe TRBD1 (6 bases). The CDR3 has 16 residues. Trimming left V 3 bases short and J 1 base short, with 16 bases between. Germline V gene sequence: CDR1 SGDLS, CDR2 YYNGEE. The CDR3 nucleotides read TGTGCCAGCAGCGCCCTCTCAGGGGCCACCCAAGAGACCCAGTACTTC. This encodes CASSALSGATQETQYF. The whole variable domain, remainder taken from reference TRBV9 and TRBJ2-5, is DSGVTQTPKHLITATGQRVTLRCSPRSGDLSVYWYQQSLDQGLQFLIQYYNGEERAKGNILERFSAQQFPDLHSELNLSSLELGDSALYFCASSALSGATQETQYFGPGTRLLVL.

The CDR3 DNA reads as TGTGCCAGCAGGGATCCGGGACAGGGTTATCAGCCCCAGCATTTT. Its translation: CASRDPGQGYQPQHF. The chain carries TRBV2 and TRBJ1-5; 9 bases are a match to TRBD1. Trimming cost V 6 bases and J 5 bases; bases outside gene matches: 8. Germline V gene sequence: CDR1 SNHLY, CDR2 FYNNEI. The CDR3 has 15 amino acids. Together with reference TRBV2 and TRBJ1-5, the CDR3 gives the full variable domain: EPEVTQTPSHQVTQMGQEVILRCVPISNHLYFYWYRQILGQKVEFLVSFYNNEISEKSEIFDDQFSVERPDGSNFTLKIRSTKLEDSAMYFCASRDPGQGYQPQHFGDGTRLSIL.

The rearrangement joins TRBV6-5 to TRBJ1-6; D perhaps matches TRBD1 (6 bases). Germline V gene lookup returns CDR1 MNHEY and CDR2 SVGAGI. Between the trimmed V and J ends, which lost 6 bases and 5 bases, there was a span of 14 bases. The CDR3 runs to 15 residues. The CDR3 nucleotides are TGTGCCAGCAGACCCGGGACACCTCATAATTCACCCCTCCACTTT. It codes for CASRPGTPHNSPLHF.

This clone has only one observation. This rearrangement joins TRBV7-9 to TRBJ2-1, with D maybe TRBD1 (5 bases). The CDR3 has 15 amino acids. V dropped 5 bases and J dropped 0 bases, with 11 bases sitting between them. The germline gives CDR1 SEHNR, CDR2 FQNEAQ (reference sequence). The CDR3 DNA sequence: TGTGCCAGCAGCCGGCAGGGAAGCTCCTACAATGAGCAGTTCTTC. Its translation is CASSRQGSSYNEQFF.

V is TRBV6-5 and J is TRBJ1-3, with D unclear. CDR1 is MNHEY and CDR2 is SVGAGI in the germline V gene. V lost 10 bases, J lost 1 base, and 8 bases lay in between. The CDR3 consists of 12 residues. DNA of the CDR3: TGTGCCACCTACTCGTCTGGAAACACCATATATTTT. Translated, it gives CATYSSGNTIYF.

The J gene is TRBJ1-1, the V gene TRBV19; D gene uncertain. V lost 6 bases to trimming and J lost 1 base, with 6 bases between them. CDR3 length equals 12 residues. CDR1 LNHDA and CDR2 SQIVND come from the germline V gene (reference sequence). The CDR3 DNA is TGTGCCAGTAGAGATAGGAACACTGAAGCTTTCTTT. Amino acid sequence: CASRDRNTEAFF.

The chain links TRBV10-3 to TRBJ1-1; D is perhaps TRBD1 (6 bases). Germline V gene lookup returns CDR1 ENHRY and CDR2 SYGVKD. Between the trimmed V and J ends, which lost 0 bases and 2 bases, there was a span of 10 bases. This CDR3 has 15 amino acids. The CDR3 loop is CAISESGTPNTEAFF. In DNA, the CDR3 is TGTGCCATCAGTGAGTCGGGGACACCAAACACTGAAGCTTTCTTT.

V usage is TRBV25-1 and J usage is TRBJ2-2; D ambiguous. Trimming pared 1 base from V and 0 bases from J, leaving 9 bases between. This CDR3 spans 16 amino acids. The germline V gene encodes CDR1 MGHDK and CDR2 SYGVNS. In DNA form, the CDR3 reads TGTGCCAGCAGTGAATCGCGGTCCACGAACACCGGGGAGCTGTTTTTT. Its translation is CASSESRSTNTGELFF.